This is a list of T cell receptor beta chains from one sample in a study of graft-versus-host responses after intestinal transplantation. Generated by immunoSEQ multiplex PCR, the TCRdb table keeps only in-frame clones and is missing some. The sample lists 50,000 to 75,000 clones; 89% were seen once. The material was ileum tissue, obtained less than 400 days after transplant. The receptor source for this set is a human patient who received an intestinal transplant, so some T cells may come from the graft donor. Each CDR3 is given with its conserved first and last residue. D genes are given only for firm matches. Size values are once, few and many counts, or a class for expanded clones, and some rows have none.

v_gene: TRBV4-1
j_gene: TRBJ2-3
abundance: -
d_gene: TRBD2
CDR3aa: CASSRDTSGSRDTQYF
CDR3nt: TGCGCCAGCAGCCGAGATACTAGCGGATCAAGAGATACGCAGTATTTT

v_gene: TRBV4-2
j_gene: TRBJ2-3
abundance: few
d_gene: -
CDR3aa: CASSQESSEGADTQYF
CDR3nt: TGTGCCAGCAGCCAAGAGTCTAGCGAGGGGGCAGATACGCAGTATTTT

v_gene: TRBV19
j_gene: TRBJ1-4
abundance: -
d_gene: -
CDR3aa: CASSTGQTATNEKLFF
CDR3nt: TGTGCCAGTAGTACCGGACAGACGGCAACTAATGAAAAACTGTTTTTT

v_gene: TRBV5-1
j_gene: TRBJ2-5
abundance: once
d_gene: -
CDR3aa: CASSLATSIQETQYF
CDR3nt: TGCGCCAGCAGCTTGGCGACTTCGATCCAAGAGACCCAGTACTTC

v_gene: TRBV28
j_gene: TRBJ2-5
abundance: -
d_gene: -
CDR3aa: CASSLYREFGQETQYF
CDR3nt: TGTGCCAGCAGTTTATATCGGGAATTCGGGCAAGAGACCCAGTACTTC

v_gene: TRBV9
j_gene: TRBJ2-3
abundance: -
d_gene: TRBD1
CDR3aa: CASSPKTGGVADTQYF
CDR3nt: TGTGCCAGCAGCCCGAAGACAGGGGGAGTCGCAGATACGCAGTATTTT

v_gene: TRBV4-2
j_gene: TRBJ2-5
abundance: -
d_gene: TRBD1
CDR3aa: CASSQETGVQETQYF
CDR3nt: TGTGCCAGCAGCCAGGAAACAGGGGTTCAAGAGACCCAGTACTTC

v_gene: TRBV18
j_gene: TRBJ2-3
abundance: once
d_gene: -
CDR3aa: CASSNRDSSGDTQYF
CDR3nt: TGTGCCAGCTCGAACCGGGACTCAAGCGGAGATACGCAGTATTTT

v_gene: TRBV9
j_gene: TRBJ1-2
abundance: -
d_gene: -
CDR3aa: CASSVVDRLDGYTF
CDR3nt: TGTGCCAGCAGCGTAGTCGACAGGCTGGATGGCTACACCTTC

v_gene: TRBV4-2
j_gene: TRBJ2-7
abundance: few
d_gene: -
CDR3aa: CASSQEAVYYEQYF
CDR3nt: TGTGCCAGCAGCCAAGAAGCCGTGTACTACGAGCAGTACTTC

v_gene: TRBV19
j_gene: TRBJ2-5
abundance: -
d_gene: -
CDR3aa: CASSRGLNGETQYF
CDR3nt: TGTGCCAGTAGTAGGGGGCTGAACGGGGAGACCCAGTACTTC

v_gene: TRBV7-9
j_gene: TRBJ2-5
abundance: -
d_gene: -
CDR3aa: CASSPFPISGETQYF
CDR3nt: TGTGCCAGCAGCCCCTTCCCAATTTCGGGAGAGACCCAGTACTTC

v_gene: TRBV4-1
j_gene: TRBJ2-6
abundance: -
d_gene: -
CDR3aa: CASSPAHTGANVLTF
CDR3nt: TGCGCCAGCAGCCCCGCCCACACTGGGGCCAACGTCCTGACTTTC

v_gene: TRBV29-1
j_gene: TRBJ1-2
abundance: -
d_gene: -
CDR3aa: CSARTVDGYTF
CDR3nt: TGCAGCGCGAGGACAGTTGATGGCTACACCTTC

v_gene: TRBV28
j_gene: TRBJ2-7
abundance: -
d_gene: TRBD2
CDR3aa: CASSLRLAGVLGGHEQYF
CDR3nt: TGTGCCAGCAGTTTAAGACTAGCGGGAGTGCTCGGCGGCCACGAGCAGTACTTC

v_gene: TRBV27
j_gene: TRBJ2-5
abundance: -
d_gene: -
CDR3aa: CASSLSPWQETQYF
CDR3nt: TGTGCCAGCAGTTTATCACCCTGGCAGGAGACCCAGTACTTC

v_gene: TRBV27
j_gene: TRBJ1-1
abundance: once
d_gene: -
CDR3aa: CASSLRGYTEAFF
CDR3nt: TGTGCCAGCAGTTTGCGGGGTTACACTGAAGCTTTCTTT

v_gene: TRBV9
j_gene: TRBJ2-5
abundance: -
d_gene: -
CDR3aa: CASSVARAGTQYF
CDR3nt: TGTGCCAGCAGCGTCGCCAGGGCAGGGACCCAGTACTTC

v_gene: TRBV14
j_gene: TRBJ2-7
abundance: -
d_gene: -
CDR3aa: CASSQGGGYYEQYF
CDR3nt: TGTGCCAGCAGCCAAGGAGGCGGCTACTACGAGCAGTACTTC

v_gene: TRBV29-1
j_gene: TRBJ1-3
abundance: -
d_gene: -
CDR3aa: CSVDPGSGNTIYF
CDR3nt: TGCAGCGTTGATCCCGGCTCTGGAAACACCATATATTTT

v_gene: TRBV11-2
j_gene: TRBJ2-7
abundance: -
d_gene: -
CDR3aa: CASSYRLVRSYEQYF
CDR3nt: TGTGCCAGCAGCTACAGACTAGTACGGTCCTACGAGCAGTACTTC

v_gene: TRBV5-1
j_gene: TRBJ2-7
abundance: -
d_gene: -
CDR3aa: CASSLIGGHGEQYF
CDR3nt: TGCGCCAGCAGCTTGATAGGGGGGCACGGCGAGCAGTACTTC

v_gene: TRBV18
j_gene: TRBJ2-7
abundance: -
d_gene: -
CDR3aa: CASSPELWGEQYF
CDR3nt: TGTGCCAGCTCACCGGAACTTTGGGGCGAGCAGTACTTC

v_gene: TRBV2
j_gene: TRBJ2-7
abundance: -
d_gene: -
CDR3aa: CASSGEGSSYEQYF
CDR3nt: TGTGCCAGCAGTGGGGAAGGATCCTCCTACGAGCAGTACTTC

v_gene: TRBV5-1
j_gene: TRBJ1-1
abundance: few
d_gene: -
CDR3aa: CASSSPKAGAHVAFF
CDR3nt: TGCGCCAGCAGCTCCCCCAAGGCGGGGGCCCACGTAGCTTTCTTT

v_gene: TRBV4-1
j_gene: TRBJ1-1
abundance: -
d_gene: TRBD1
CDR3aa: CASSQTDRSNTEAFF
CDR3nt: TGCGCCAGCAGCCAGACGGACAGGTCGAACACTGAAGCTTTCTTT

v_gene: TRBV6-4
j_gene: TRBJ2-1
abundance: -
d_gene: TRBD2
CDR3aa: CASSDGTSGNEQFF
CDR3nt: TGTGCCAGCAGTGACGGGACTAGCGGGAATGAGCAGTTCTTC

v_gene: TRBV5-4
j_gene: TRBJ1-4
abundance: -
d_gene: -
CDR3aa: CANSLEAGLSEKLFF
CDR3nt: TGTGCCAACAGCTTGGAGGCAGGGCTTAGTGAAAAACTGTTTTTT

v_gene: TRBV13
j_gene: TRBJ2-7
abundance: -
d_gene: -
CDR3aa: CASSVTKRGLLSYEQYF
CDR3nt: TGTGCCAGCAGCGTCACCAAGCGAGGCCTACTCTCCTACGAGCAGTACTTC

v_gene: TRBV5-1
j_gene: TRBJ2-7
abundance: -
d_gene: TRBD1
CDR3aa: CASSTDSGTGNYEQYF
CDR3nt: TGCGCCAGCAGCACGGACTCCGGGACAGGGAACTACGAGCAGTACTTC

v_gene: TRBV6-1
j_gene: TRBJ2-1
abundance: -
d_gene: -
CDR3aa: CASSPPGIKQFF
CDR3nt: TGTGCCAGCAGTCCCCCAGGGATAAAGCAGTTCTTC

v_gene: TRBV6-6
j_gene: TRBJ1-1
abundance: -
d_gene: -
CDR3aa: CASSYPATGGNTEAFF
CDR3nt: TGTGCCAGCAGTTATCCGGCGACAGGAGGAAACACTGAAGCTTTCTTT

v_gene: TRBV10-3
j_gene: TRBJ1-2
abundance: -
d_gene: -
CDR3aa: CAIFDSNYGYTF
CDR3nt: TGTGCCATCTTCGACAGTAACTATGGCTACACCTTC

v_gene: TRBV7-3
j_gene: TRBJ2-3
abundance: -
d_gene: TRBD1
CDR3aa: CASSLRDRGSDTQYF
CDR3nt: TGTGCCAGCAGCTTAAGGGACAGGGGTTCAGATACGCAGTATTTT

v_gene: TRBV6-5
j_gene: TRBJ2-1
abundance: -
d_gene: TRBD2
CDR3aa: CASRNGASGSHEQFF
CDR3nt: TGTGCCAGCAGGAATGGGGCTAGCGGGAGCCATGAGCAGTTCTTC

v_gene: TRBV6-1
j_gene: TRBJ2-2
abundance: -
d_gene: -
CDR3aa: CASSESGAGELFF
CDR3nt: TGTGCCAGCAGTGAATCTGGTGCCGGGGAGCTGTTTTTT

v_gene: TRBV7-3
j_gene: TRBJ2-1
abundance: -
d_gene: TRBD2
CDR3aa: CASSLGGRASYNEQFF
CDR3nt: TGTGCCAGCAGCTTAGGAGGGAGGGCTTCCTACAATGAGCAGTTCTTC

v_gene: TRBV5-5
j_gene: TRBJ2-1
abundance: -
d_gene: -
CDR3aa: CASSSPVYNEQFF
CDR3nt: TGTGCCAGCAGCTCCCCCGTGTACAATGAGCAGTTCTTC

v_gene: TRBV28
j_gene: TRBJ1-2
abundance: -
d_gene: -
CDR3aa: CASSPGINYGYTF
CDR3nt: TGTGCCAGCAGCCCCGGGATTAACTATGGCTACACCTTC

v_gene: TRBV6-6
j_gene: TRBJ2-2
abundance: -
d_gene: -
CDR3aa: CASSFLDRVNTGELFF
CDR3nt: TGTGCCAGCAGTTTCTTGGACAGAGTGAACACCGGGGAGCTGTTTTTT

v_gene: TRBV7-3
j_gene: TRBJ2-3
abundance: -
d_gene: -
CDR3aa: CASSYTRTDTQYF
CDR3nt: TGTGCCAGCAGCTACACACGGACAGATACGCAGTATTTT

v_gene: TRBV7-3
j_gene: TRBJ2-2
abundance: -
d_gene: -
CDR3aa: CASSPMTGNGELFF
CDR3nt: TGTGCCAGCAGCCCCATGACGGGGAACGGGGAGCTGTTTTTT

v_gene: TRBV11-2
j_gene: TRBJ2-3
abundance: -
d_gene: -
CDR3aa: CASSRGMADTQYF
CDR3nt: TGTGCCAGCAGCCGGGGTATGGCAGATACGCAGTATTTT

v_gene: TRBV28
j_gene: TRBJ2-7
abundance: -
d_gene: -
CDR3aa: CAGGSGTHSYEQYF
CDR3nt: TGTGCCGGGGGCTCCGGGACCCACTCCTACGAGCAGTACTTC

v_gene: TRBV18
j_gene: TRBJ2-7
abundance: -
d_gene: TRBD1
CDR3aa: CASSPGQGPYEQYF
CDR3nt: TGTGCCAGCTCACCCGGACAGGGGCCCTACGAGCAGTACTTC

v_gene: TRBV6-5
j_gene: TRBJ1-6
abundance: -
d_gene: -
CDR3aa: CASSYQLNSPLHF
CDR3nt: TGTGCCAGCAGTTATCAGCTGAATTCACCCCTCCACTTT

v_gene: TRBV4-1
j_gene: TRBJ2-1
abundance: -
d_gene: TRBD2
CDR3aa: CASSQDRRGLAGYNEQFF
CDR3nt: TGCGCCAGCAGCCAAGATCGGAGGGGACTAGCGGGTTACAATGAGCAGTTCTTC

v_gene: TRBV13
j_gene: TRBJ2-7
abundance: -
d_gene: TRBD1
CDR3aa: CASSLVRGLSYEQYF
CDR3nt: TGTGCCAGCAGCTTAGTTAGGGGGCTCTCCTACGAGCAGTACTTC

v_gene: TRBV6-5
j_gene: TRBJ2-1
abundance: -
d_gene: -
CDR3aa: CASSYGRGDNEQFF
CDR3nt: TGTGCCAGCAGTTACGGGAGGGGGGACAATGAGCAGTTCTTC

v_gene: TRBV5-1
j_gene: TRBJ2-5
abundance: -
d_gene: -
CDR3aa: CASSQTEETQYF
CDR3nt: TGCGCCAGCAGCCAGACAGAAGAGACCCAGTACTTC